This T cell receptor (beta chain) was sequenced in a study of T cell responses to AZD1222 COVID-19 vaccine. This clone has a single count. Sequencing was performed with immunoSEQ multiplex PCR; in TCRdb, only in-frame clones are kept and a portion is missing. The profile shows about 130,000 clones, approximately 92% of them singletons. In germline, CDR1 is MGHRA, CDR2 YSYEKL. The CDR3 is made up of 16 amino acids. Trimming removed 0 bases from V and 4 bases from J, with 10 bases in between. The starting material was peripheral blood, obtained 28 days after the second AZD1222 dose. The chain uses TRBV4-1 and TRBJ2-6; possibly TRBD1 for D (5 bases). The source is an adult who received the AZD1222 COVID-19 vaccine. DNA of the CDR3: TGCGCCAGCAGCCAAGAAATGGGGCTAGGGGCCAACGTCCTGACTTTC. Its translation: CASSQEMGLGANVLTF.